Sequencing of this TCR beta chain was carried out in a study of cytomegalovirus exposure and HLA in healthy donors. Using immunoSEQ multiplex PCR, the repertoire was profiled, and TCRdb retains in-frame clones only, with some absent. Of tens of thousands of clones listed, less than 96% are singletons. Overall study results and limits: The study recorded 164 TCR beta chains that were cytomegalovirus-associated.

Concerning this clone: Its antigen is still unknown.

Per the germline V gene, CDR1 is MRHNA and CDR2 is SNTAGT. Trimming stripped 2 bases from V and 2 bases from J, with 11 bases between. CDR3 length equals 15 residues. The sequenced sample consisted of PBMCs. The chain is built from TRBV6-4 and TRBJ2-3, with D perhaps TRBD1 (5 bases). The receptor was derived from a man aged 18 to 35 in good health and CMV-seropositive. CDR3 in amino acids: CASSDGALFTDTQYF. CDR3 DNA: TGTGCCAGCAGTGACGGGGCTCTCTTCACAGATACGCAGTATTTT.